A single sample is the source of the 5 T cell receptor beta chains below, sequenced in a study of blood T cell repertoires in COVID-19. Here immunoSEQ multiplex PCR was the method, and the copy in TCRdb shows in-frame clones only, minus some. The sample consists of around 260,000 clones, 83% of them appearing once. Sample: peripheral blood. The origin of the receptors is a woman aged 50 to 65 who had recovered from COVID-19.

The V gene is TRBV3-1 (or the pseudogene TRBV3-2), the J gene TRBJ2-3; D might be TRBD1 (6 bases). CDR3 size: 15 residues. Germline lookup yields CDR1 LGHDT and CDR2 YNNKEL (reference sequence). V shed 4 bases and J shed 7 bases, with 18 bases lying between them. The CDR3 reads CASSPPPGQHHTQYF. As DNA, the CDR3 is TGTGCCAGCAGCCCCCCACCGGGACAACATCATACGCAGTATTTT.

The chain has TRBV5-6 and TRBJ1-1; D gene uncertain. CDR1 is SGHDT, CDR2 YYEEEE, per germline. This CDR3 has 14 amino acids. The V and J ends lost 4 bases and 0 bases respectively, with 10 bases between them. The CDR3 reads CASSRLRMNTEAFF. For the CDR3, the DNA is TGTGCCAGCAGCCGGTTGAGGATGAACACTGAAGCTTTCTTT.

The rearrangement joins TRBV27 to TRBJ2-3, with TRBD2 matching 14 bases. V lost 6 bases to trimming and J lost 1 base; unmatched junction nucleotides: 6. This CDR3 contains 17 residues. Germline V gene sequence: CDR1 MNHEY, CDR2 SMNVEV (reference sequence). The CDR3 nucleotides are TGTGCCAGCAGGCGACTAGCGGGGGGGCTCCGCACAGATACGCAGTATTTT. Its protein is CASRRLAGGLRTDTQYF.

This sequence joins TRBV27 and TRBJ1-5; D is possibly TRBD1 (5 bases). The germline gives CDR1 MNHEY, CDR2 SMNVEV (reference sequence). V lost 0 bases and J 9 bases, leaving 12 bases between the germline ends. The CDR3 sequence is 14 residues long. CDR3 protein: CASSLSKGFRPQHF. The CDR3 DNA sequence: TGTGCCAGCAGTTTATCGAAGGGGTTCAGGCCCCAGCATTTT.

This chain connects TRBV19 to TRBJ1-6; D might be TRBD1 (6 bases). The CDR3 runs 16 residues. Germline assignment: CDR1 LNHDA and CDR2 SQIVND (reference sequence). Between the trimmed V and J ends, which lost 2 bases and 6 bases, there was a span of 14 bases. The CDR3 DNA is TGTGCCAGTAGTATACGGCCAGGGGTGGGTAATTCACCCCTCCACTTT. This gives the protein CASSIRPGVGNSPLHF.